This T cell receptor (beta chain) was obtained from a study of shared T cell receptors in the human thymus. The table came from immunoSEQ multiplex PCR; TCRdb's copy has only in-frame clones and leaves some out. Of 700,000 or so clones in the sample, approximately 83% were seen once. Germline CDR1 is SGHTA and CDR2 is FQGNSA. Trimming stripped 3 bases from V and 7 bases from J, with 10 bases between. This CDR3 contains 12 residues. These data also featured in a second study, about human thymus T cells.

This chain links TRBV7-2 with TRBJ2-7; D not resolved. The source is a girl less than two years old with a congenital heart defect. The material sequenced was thymocytes. Here the CDR3 reads CASSFQVREQYF. The CDR3 DNA is TGTGCCAGCAGCTTTCAAGTTCGGGAGCAGTACTTC.